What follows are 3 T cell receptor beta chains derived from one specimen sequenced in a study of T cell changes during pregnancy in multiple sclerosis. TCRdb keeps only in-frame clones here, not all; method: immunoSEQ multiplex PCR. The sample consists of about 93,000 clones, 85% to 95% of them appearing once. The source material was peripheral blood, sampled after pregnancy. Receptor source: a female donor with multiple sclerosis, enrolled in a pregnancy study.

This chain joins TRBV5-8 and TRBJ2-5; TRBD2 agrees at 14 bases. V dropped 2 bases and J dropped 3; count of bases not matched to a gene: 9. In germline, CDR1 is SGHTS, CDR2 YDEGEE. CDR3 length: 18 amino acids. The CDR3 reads CASSFPGTSGSIEETQYF. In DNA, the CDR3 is TGTGCCAGCAGCTTTCCAGGGACTAGCGGGAGTATAGAAGAGACCCAGTACTTC. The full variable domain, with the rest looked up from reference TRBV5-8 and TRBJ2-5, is EAGVTQSPTHLIKTRGQQATLRCSPISGHTSVYWYQQALGLGLQFLLWYDEGEERNRGNFPPRFSGRQFPNYSSELNVNALELEDSALYLCASSFPGTSGSIEETQYFGPGTRLLVL.

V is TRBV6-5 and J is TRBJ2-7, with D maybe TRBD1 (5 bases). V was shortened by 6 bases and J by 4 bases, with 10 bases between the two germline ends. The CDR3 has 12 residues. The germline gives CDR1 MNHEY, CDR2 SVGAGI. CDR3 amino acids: CASSLDRYEQYF. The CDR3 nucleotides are TGTGCCAGCAGCCTAGACAGATACGAGCAGTACTTC.

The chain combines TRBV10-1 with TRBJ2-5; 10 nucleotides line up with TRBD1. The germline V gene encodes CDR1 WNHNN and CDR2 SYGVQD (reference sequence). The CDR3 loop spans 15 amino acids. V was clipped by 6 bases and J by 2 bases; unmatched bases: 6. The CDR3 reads CASSPPGQGQETQYF. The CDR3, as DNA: TGCGCCAGCAGCCCTCCGGGACAGGGGCAAGAGACCCAGTACTTC.